The source of this T cell receptor (beta chain) is a study of technical replicates of blood from a few donors. Looked up from germline, CDR1 is SGHNT and CDR2 is YYREEE (reference sequence). CDR3 size: 18 residues. Trimming took off 0 bases at V and 5 bases at J, with 22 bases between the two ends. Profiling relied on immunoSEQ multiplex PCR, and the TCRdb table lists in-frame clones only, not all of them. The sample lists about 80,000 clones; 97% were seen once. Sequenced input: T cells isolated from PBMCs. The V and J genes are TRBV5-4 and TRBJ2-3, with a tentative D call TRBD1 (5 bases). This sequence was found in a human donor in good health. The CDR3 loop is CASSLVGSALARGDTQYF. CDR3 DNA: TGTGCCAGCAGCTTGGTGGGGTCGGCGTTAGCAAGGGGAGATACGCAGTATTTT.